These T cell receptor beta chains were read from a single sample in a study of preoperative IRX-2 immunotherapy in early breast cancer. Sequenced by immunoSEQ multiplex PCR; TCRdb stores in-frame clones only, minus some. This sample has some 29,000 clones, with nearly 90% found just once. This sample was gathered from a patient treated with IRX-2 immunotherapy. The origin of the receptors is a human donor with breast cancer. The CDR3 runs from the conserved cysteine through the conserved F or W. The order of the fields is clone size, V gene, J gene, D gene, CDR3 DNA, CDR3 protein. The D gene is left open where the match is weak. Size is omitted from some rows. Given values are once, few, many or a class for expanded clones.

clone size: .
V gene: TRBV5-4
J gene: TRBJ2-3
D gene: .
CDR3 DNA: TGTGCCAGCAGCTTGCGGGGTATCACAGATACGCAGTATTTT
CDR3 protein: CASSLRGITDTQYF

clone size: .
V gene: TRBV14
J gene: TRBJ2-2
D gene: .
CDR3 DNA: TGTGCCAGCAGCCAAGTTCAGGGGTCCACCGGGGAGCTGTTTTTT
CDR3 protein: CASSQVQGSTGELFF

clone size: .
V gene: TRBV5-1
J gene: TRBJ2-2
D gene: .
CDR3 DNA: TGCGCCAGCAGCTTCCTGGGTAGGATCGCCGGGGAGCTGTTTTTT
CDR3 protein: CASSFLGRIAGELFF

clone size: .
V gene: TRBV13
J gene: TRBJ2-7
D gene: .
CDR3 DNA: TGTGCCAGCAGCTCCGAGACCTATTCCTACGAGCAGTACTTC
CDR3 protein: CASSSETYSYEQYF

clone size: .
V gene: TRBV18
J gene: TRBJ2-5
D gene: TRBD1
CDR3 DNA: TGTGCCAGCTCACCTCAGGGGGAAGAGACCCAGTACTTC
CDR3 protein: CASSPQGEETQYF

clone size: .
V gene: TRBV4-1
J gene: TRBJ2-1
D gene: TRBD2
CDR3 DNA: TGCGCCAGCAGCCGGGTAGCGGGATACAATGAGCAGTTCTTC
CDR3 protein: CASSRVAGYNEQFF

clone size: .
V gene: TRBV18
J gene: TRBJ2-5
D gene: .
CDR3 DNA: TGTGCCAGCTCAGTCCAGGGCCAAGAGACCCAGTACTTC
CDR3 protein: CASSVQGQETQYF

clone size: .
V gene: TRBV19
J gene: TRBJ2-7
D gene: .
CDR3 DNA: TGTGCCAGTAGTAGGTCAGGGAACGAGCAGTACTTC
CDR3 protein: CASSRSGNEQYF

clone size: .
V gene: TRBV10-3
J gene: TRBJ2-2
D gene: .
CDR3 DNA: TGTGCCATCAGTGCCACAGGGACCGGGGAGCTGTTTTTT
CDR3 protein: CAISATGTGELFF

clone size: .
V gene: TRBV7-2
J gene: TRBJ2-7
D gene: .
CDR3 DNA: TGTGCCAGCAACTTGGGTCAGGGCCCCTACGAGCAGTACTTC
CDR3 protein: CASNLGQGPYEQYF

clone size: .
V gene: TRBV5-1
J gene: TRBJ2-5
D gene: .
CDR3 DNA: TGCGCCAGCAGCTCTGGGACACAAGAGACCCAGTACTTC
CDR3 protein: CASSSGTQETQYF

clone size: .
V gene: TRBV28
J gene: TRBJ2-7
D gene: .
CDR3 DNA: TGTGCCAGCAGTTTAATAAAGTCTCGTAAGACGACCTACGAGCAGTACTTC
CDR3 protein: CASSLIKSRKTTYEQYF

clone size: .
V gene: TRBV7-2
J gene: TRBJ1-5
D gene: .
CDR3 DNA: TGTGCCAGCAGCTTAGGTCGCAATCAGCCCCAGCATTTT
CDR3 protein: CASSLGRNQPQHF

clone size: .
V gene: TRBV6-6
J gene: TRBJ2-2
D gene: TRBD1
CDR3 DNA: TGTGCCAGCAGTCCGGGACAGGGCCTAGGAGGGGAGCTGTTTTTT
CDR3 protein: CASSPGQGLGGELFF

clone size: .
V gene: TRBV5-8
J gene: TRBJ1-1
D gene: TRBD1
CDR3 DNA: TGTGCCAGCAGCTCCGGACAGGCCCCCAGGAACACTGAAGCTTTCTTT
CDR3 protein: CASSSGQAPRNTEAFF

clone size: once
V gene: TRBV5-6
J gene: TRBJ2-3
D gene: .
CDR3 DNA: TGTGCCAGCAGCTTGTACGGCGGCACAGATACGCAGTATTTT
CDR3 protein: CASSLYGGTDTQYF

clone size: once
V gene: TRBV7-2
J gene: TRBJ2-5
D gene: TRBD1
CDR3 DNA: TGTGCCAGCAGCCCGTCAACAGGGGGGCAAGAGACCCAGTACTTC
CDR3 protein: CASSPSTGGQETQYF

clone size: .
V gene: TRBV2
J gene: TRBJ2-7
D gene: .
CDR3 DNA: TGTGCCAGTGGTGTTGAGGGACCTTGGGGGGAGCAGTACTTC
CDR3 protein: CASGVEGPWGEQYF

clone size: few
V gene: TRBV2
J gene: TRBJ2-1
D gene: TRBD1
CDR3 DNA: TGTGCCAGCAGTGTGTGGACAGGGGAGTTCTTC
CDR3 protein: CASSVWTGEFF

clone size: .
V gene: TRBV9
J gene: TRBJ2-2
D gene: .
CDR3 DNA: TGTGCCAGCAGCGTTGGCTTGGGTACCGGGGAGCTGTTTTTT
CDR3 protein: CASSVGLGTGELFF

clone size: .
V gene: TRBV19
J gene: TRBJ2-3
D gene: .
CDR3 DNA: TGTGCCAGTAGTTCCCGGACAGATACGCAGTATTTT
CDR3 protein: CASSSRTDTQYF

clone size: once
V gene: TRBV6-7
J gene: TRBJ2-3
D gene: TRBD2
CDR3 DNA: TGTGCCAGCAGTTTAGCGGGAGTGGTTGGGGATACGCAGTATTTT
CDR3 protein: CASSLAGVVGDTQYF

clone size: .
V gene: TRBV27
J gene: TRBJ2-4
D gene: .
CDR3 DNA: TGTGCCAGCAGTTTATCAGGCGGACCCACAGGAAAAAACATTCAGTACTTC
CDR3 protein: CASSLSGGPTGKNIQYF

clone size: .
V gene: TRBV9
J gene: TRBJ2-2
D gene: .
CDR3 DNA: TGTGCCAGCAGCGTTCAGCGTGGGTTGGTTGAGACCGGGGAGCTGTTTTTT
CDR3 protein: CASSVQRGLVETGELFF

clone size: .
V gene: TRBV4-3
J gene: TRBJ1-4
D gene: TRBD1
CDR3 DNA: TGCGCCAGCAGCCAAGATGATATAAGCAGGGGGCATGAAAAACTGTTTTTT
CDR3 protein: CASSQDDISRGHEKLFF

clone size: .
V gene: TRBV5-1
J gene: TRBJ2-7
D gene: TRBD2
CDR3 DNA: TGCGCCAGCAGCTTTGGGGGAGGGCCCTACGAGCAGTACTTC
CDR3 protein: CASSFGGGPYEQYF

clone size: .
V gene: TRBV29-1
J gene: TRBJ1-5
D gene: .
CDR3 DNA: TGCAGCGTAGGGACTGAGATTGGTCAGCCCCAGCATTTT
CDR3 protein: CSVGTEIGQPQHF

clone size: .
V gene: TRBV19
J gene: TRBJ2-5
D gene: TRBD2
CDR3 DNA: TGTGCCAGTAGTCCCGGGGGACTAGCGGGAGGGGAGACCCAGTACTTC
CDR3 protein: CASSPGGLAGGETQYF

clone size: .
V gene: TRBV7-2
J gene: TRBJ2-1
D gene: .
CDR3 DNA: TGTGCCAGCAGCCCCGATCCGGTAGGCCTCGGAGGGCACAATGAGCAGTTCTTC
CDR3 protein: CASSPDPVGLGGHNEQFF

clone size: .
V gene: TRBV29-1
J gene: TRBJ1-4
D gene: TRBD1
CDR3 DNA: TGCAGCGTTGTGGCAGGGGGAAAACTGTTTTTT
CDR3 protein: CSVVAGGKLFF

clone size: .
V gene: TRBV6-1
J gene: TRBJ2-7
D gene: .
CDR3 DNA: TGTGCCAGCAGTCCGTCTGGGGGGGCGTGGGAATACTTC
CDR3 protein: CASSPSGGAWEYF

clone size: .
V gene: TRBV5-5
J gene: TRBJ2-3
D gene: .
CDR3 DNA: TGTGCCAGCAGCTTTCAGGAAATAGAGAGTACGCAGTATTTT
CDR3 protein: CASSFQEIESTQYF

clone size: .
V gene: TRBV4-3
J gene: TRBJ2-5
D gene: .
CDR3 DNA: TGCGCCAGCAGCCAAGGAAGAGGAGAGACCCAGTACTTC
CDR3 protein: CASSQGRGETQYF

clone size: few
V gene: TRBV28
J gene: TRBJ2-7
D gene: .
CDR3 DNA: TGTGCCAGCAGTTTAGGACTTTCTTCCTCCGAGCAGTACTTC
CDR3 protein: CASSLGLSSSEQYF

clone size: few
V gene: TRBV29-1
J gene: TRBJ2-3
D gene: .
CDR3 DNA: TGCAGCGGCGGGACAGGCACAGATACGCAGTATTTT
CDR3 protein: CSGGTGTDTQYF

clone size: .
V gene: TRBV7-2
J gene: TRBJ1-5
D gene: TRBD1
CDR3 DNA: TGTGCCAGCAGCCTGGGACAGTCACCTCAGCCCCAGCATTTT
CDR3 protein: CASSLGQSPQPQHF

clone size: .
V gene: TRBV5-8
J gene: TRBJ1-1
D gene: .
CDR3 DNA: TGTGCCAGCAGCTTGGGTAGGGACGGCACTGAAGCTTTCTTT
CDR3 protein: CASSLGRDGTEAFF